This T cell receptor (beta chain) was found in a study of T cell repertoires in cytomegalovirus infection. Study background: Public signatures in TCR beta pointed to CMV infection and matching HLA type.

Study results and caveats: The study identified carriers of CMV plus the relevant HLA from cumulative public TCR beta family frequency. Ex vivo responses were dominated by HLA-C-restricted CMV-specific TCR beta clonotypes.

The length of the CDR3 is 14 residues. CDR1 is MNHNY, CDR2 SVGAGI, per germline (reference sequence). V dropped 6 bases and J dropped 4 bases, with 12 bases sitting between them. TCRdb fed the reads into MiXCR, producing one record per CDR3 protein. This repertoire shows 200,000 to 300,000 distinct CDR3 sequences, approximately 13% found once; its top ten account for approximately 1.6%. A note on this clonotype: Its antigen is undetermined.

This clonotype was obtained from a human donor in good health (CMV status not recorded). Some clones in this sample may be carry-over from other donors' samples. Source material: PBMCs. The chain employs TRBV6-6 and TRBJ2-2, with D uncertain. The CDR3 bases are TGTGCCAGCAGAACCCCTATGGGCACCGGGGAGCTGTTTTTT. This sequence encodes CASRTPMGTGELFF.